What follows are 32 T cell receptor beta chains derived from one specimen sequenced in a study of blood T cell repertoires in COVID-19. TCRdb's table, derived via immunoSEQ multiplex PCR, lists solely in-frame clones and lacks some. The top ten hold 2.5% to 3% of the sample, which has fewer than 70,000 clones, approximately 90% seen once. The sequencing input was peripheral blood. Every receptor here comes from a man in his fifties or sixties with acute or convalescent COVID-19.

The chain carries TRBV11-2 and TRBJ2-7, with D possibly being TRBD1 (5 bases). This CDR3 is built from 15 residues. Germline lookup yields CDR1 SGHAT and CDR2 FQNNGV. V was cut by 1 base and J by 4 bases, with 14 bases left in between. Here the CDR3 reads CASSLASQGVYEQYV. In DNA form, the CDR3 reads TGTGCCAGCAGCTTAGCCTCACAAGGGGTTTACGAGCAGTACGTC.

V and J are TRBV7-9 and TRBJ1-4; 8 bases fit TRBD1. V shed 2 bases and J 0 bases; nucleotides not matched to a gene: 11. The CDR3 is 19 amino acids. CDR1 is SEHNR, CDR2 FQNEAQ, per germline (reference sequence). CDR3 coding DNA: TGTGCCAGCAGCTTAAGGACGACGGACAGGGTTGCAACTAATGAAAAACTGTTTTTT. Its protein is CASSLRTTDRVATNEKLFF.

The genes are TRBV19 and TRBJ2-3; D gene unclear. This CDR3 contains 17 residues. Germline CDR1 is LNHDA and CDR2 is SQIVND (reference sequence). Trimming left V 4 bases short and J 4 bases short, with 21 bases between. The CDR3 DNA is TGTGCCAGTAGTACTACTCCTAGAACACTCTCGCCAGATACGCAGTATTTT. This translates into CASSTTPRTLSPDTQYF.

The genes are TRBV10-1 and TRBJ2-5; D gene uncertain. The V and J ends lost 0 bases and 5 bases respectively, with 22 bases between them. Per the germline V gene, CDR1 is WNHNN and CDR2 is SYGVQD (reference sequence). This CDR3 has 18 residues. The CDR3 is CASSESVTGEVLQETQYF. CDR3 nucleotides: TGCGCCAGCAGTGAGTCGGTTACCGGAGAAGTGTTGCAGGAGACCCAGTACTTC.

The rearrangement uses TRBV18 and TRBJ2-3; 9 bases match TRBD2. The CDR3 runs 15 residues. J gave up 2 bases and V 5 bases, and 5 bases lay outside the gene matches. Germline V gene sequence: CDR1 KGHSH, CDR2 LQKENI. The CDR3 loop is CASSWVAGATDTQYF. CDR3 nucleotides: TGTGCCAGCTCATGGGTAGCGGGAGCCACAGATACGCAGTATTTT.

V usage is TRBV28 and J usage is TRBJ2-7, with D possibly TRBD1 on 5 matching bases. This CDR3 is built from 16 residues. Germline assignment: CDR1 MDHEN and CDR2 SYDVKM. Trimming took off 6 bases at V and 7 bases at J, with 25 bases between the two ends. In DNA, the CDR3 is TGTGCCAGCAGCCAAACCCAGGGTCTGCGGTTGGGTGAGCAGTACTTC. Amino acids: CASSQTQGLRLGEQYF.

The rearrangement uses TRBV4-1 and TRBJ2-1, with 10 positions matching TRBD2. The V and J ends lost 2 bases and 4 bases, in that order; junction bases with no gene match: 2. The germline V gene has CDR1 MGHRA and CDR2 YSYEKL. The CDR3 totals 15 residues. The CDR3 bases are TGCGCCAGCAGCCAACTAGCGGGGGCGTACAATGAGCAGTTCTTC. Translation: CASSQLAGAYNEQFF.

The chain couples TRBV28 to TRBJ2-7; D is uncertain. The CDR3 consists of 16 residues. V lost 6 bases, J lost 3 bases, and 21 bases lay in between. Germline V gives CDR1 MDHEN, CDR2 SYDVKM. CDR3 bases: TGTGCCAGCAGCACCTCGTTTGGCCGCCAATACTACGAGCAGTACTTC. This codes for CASSTSFGRQYYEQYF. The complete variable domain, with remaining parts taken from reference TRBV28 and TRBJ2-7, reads DVKVTQSSRYLVKRTGEKVFLECVQDMDHENMFWYRQDPGLGLRLIYFSYDVKMKEKGDIPEGYSVSREKKERFSLILESASTNQTSMYLCASSTSFGRQYYEQYFGPGTRLTVT.

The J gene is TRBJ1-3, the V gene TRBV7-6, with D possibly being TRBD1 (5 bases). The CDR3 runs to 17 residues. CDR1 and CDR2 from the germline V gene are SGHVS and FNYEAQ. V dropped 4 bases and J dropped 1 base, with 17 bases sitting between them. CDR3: CASSSAGGEMSGNTIYF. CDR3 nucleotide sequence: TGTGCCAGCAGCTCCGCCGGGGGGGAGATGTCTGGAAACACCATATATTTT.

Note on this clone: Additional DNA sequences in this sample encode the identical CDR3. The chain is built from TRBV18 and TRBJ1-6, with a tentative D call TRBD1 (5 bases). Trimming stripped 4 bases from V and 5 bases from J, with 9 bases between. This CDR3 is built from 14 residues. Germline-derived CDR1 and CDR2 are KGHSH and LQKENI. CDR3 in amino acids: CASSRGLDNSPLHF. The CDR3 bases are TGTGCCAGCTCACGGGGCCTGGATAATTCACCCCTCCACTTT.

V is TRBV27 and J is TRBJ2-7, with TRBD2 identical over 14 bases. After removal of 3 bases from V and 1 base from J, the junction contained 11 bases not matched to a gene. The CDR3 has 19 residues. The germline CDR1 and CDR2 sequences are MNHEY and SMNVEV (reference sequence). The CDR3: CASSFKGGLAGGESYEQYF. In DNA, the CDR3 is TGTGCCAGCAGTTTCAAGGGAGGACTAGCGGGAGGTGAGTCCTACGAGCAGTACTTC.

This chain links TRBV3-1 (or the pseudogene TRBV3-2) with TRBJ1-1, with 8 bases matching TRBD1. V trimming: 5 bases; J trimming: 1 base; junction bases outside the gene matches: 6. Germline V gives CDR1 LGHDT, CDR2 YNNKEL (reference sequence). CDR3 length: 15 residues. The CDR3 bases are TGTGCCAGCAGCAGGCGGACAGGGCGGAACACTGAAGCTTTCTTT. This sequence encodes CASSRRTGRNTEAFF.

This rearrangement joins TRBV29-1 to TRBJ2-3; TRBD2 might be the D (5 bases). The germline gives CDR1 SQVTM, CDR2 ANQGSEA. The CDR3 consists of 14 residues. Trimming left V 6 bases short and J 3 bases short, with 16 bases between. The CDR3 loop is CSVKDLAGTDTQYF. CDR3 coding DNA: TGCAGCGTCAAAGACCTAGCCGGTACAGATACGCAGTATTTT.

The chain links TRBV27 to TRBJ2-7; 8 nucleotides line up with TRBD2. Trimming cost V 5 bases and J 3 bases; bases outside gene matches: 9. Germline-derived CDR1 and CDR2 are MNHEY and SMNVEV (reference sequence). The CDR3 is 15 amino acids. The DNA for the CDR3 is TGTGCCAGCAGTCCAATAGCGGGAAACGACTACGAGCAGTACTTC. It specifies CASSPIAGNDYEQYF.

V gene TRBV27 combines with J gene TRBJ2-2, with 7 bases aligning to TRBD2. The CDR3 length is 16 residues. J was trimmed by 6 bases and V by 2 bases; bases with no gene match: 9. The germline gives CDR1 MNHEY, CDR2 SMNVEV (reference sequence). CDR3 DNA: TGTGCCAGCAGTTTAGTTCGGGGAGGGCCCTCCGGGGAGCTGTTTTTT. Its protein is CASSLVRGGPSGELFF.

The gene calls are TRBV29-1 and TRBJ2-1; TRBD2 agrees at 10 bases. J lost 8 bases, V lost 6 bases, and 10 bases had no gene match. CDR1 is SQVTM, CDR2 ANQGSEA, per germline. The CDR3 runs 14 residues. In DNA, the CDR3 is TGCAGCGTCAGGGAAGCGGGAGGGTTATATGAGCAGTTCTTC. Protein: CSVREAGGLYEQFF.

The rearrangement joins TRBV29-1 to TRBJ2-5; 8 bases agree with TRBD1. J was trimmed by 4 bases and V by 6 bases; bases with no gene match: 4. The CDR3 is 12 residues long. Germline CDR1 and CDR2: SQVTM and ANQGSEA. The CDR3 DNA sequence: TGCAGCGTGGCAGACAGGGGAGAGACCCAGTACTTC. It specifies CSVADRGETQYF.

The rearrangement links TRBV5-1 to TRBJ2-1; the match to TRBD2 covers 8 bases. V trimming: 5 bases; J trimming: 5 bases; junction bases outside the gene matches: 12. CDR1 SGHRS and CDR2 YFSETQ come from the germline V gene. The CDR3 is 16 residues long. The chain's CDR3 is CASRPQPTSGHNEQFF. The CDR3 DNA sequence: TGCGCCAGCAGACCACAGCCAACTAGCGGCCACAATGAGCAGTTCTTC.

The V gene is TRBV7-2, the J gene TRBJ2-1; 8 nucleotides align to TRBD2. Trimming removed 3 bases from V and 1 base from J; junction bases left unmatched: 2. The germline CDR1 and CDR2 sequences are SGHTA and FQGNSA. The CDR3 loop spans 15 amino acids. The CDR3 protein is CASSFGRGSYNEQFF. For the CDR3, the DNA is TGTGCCAGCAGCTTCGGGAGGGGATCCTACAATGAGCAGTTCTTC.

In DNA form, the CDR3 reads TGCGCCAGCAGCCCGGGGTCCCGGGATCGCGATGAGCAGTTCTTC. As protein: CASSPGSRDRDEQFF. The chain couples TRBV5-1 to TRBJ2-1; D may be TRBD2 (5 bases). V lost 4 bases, J lost 8 bases, and 19 bases lay in between. CDR3 length equals 15 residues. Germline V gene data show CDR1 as SGHRS and CDR2 as YFSETQ.

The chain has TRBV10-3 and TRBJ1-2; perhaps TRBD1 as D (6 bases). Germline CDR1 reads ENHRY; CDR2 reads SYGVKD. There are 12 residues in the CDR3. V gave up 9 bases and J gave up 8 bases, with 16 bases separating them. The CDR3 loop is CAIQGRWEGYTF. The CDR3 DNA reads TGTGCCATACAGGGACGGTGGGAAGGCTACACCTTC.

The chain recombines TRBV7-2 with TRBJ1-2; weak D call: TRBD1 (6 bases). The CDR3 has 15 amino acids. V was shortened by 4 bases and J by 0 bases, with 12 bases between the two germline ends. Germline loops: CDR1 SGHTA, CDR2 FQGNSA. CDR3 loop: CASSSGQRANYGYTF. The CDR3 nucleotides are TGTGCCAGCAGCTCTGGACAGCGAGCTAACTATGGCTACACCTTC.

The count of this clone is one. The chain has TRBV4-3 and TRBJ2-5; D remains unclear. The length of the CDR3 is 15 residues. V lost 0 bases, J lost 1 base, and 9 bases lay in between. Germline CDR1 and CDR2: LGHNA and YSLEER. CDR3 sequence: CASSQDQWSQETQYF. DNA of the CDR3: TGCGCCAGCAGCCAAGATCAGTGGAGCCAAGAGACCCAGTACTTC.

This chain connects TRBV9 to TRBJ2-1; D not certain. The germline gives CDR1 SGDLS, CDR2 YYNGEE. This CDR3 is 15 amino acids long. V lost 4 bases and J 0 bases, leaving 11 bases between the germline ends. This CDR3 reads CASSPTIGSYNEQFF. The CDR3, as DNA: TGTGCCAGCAGCCCAACTATCGGCTCCTACAATGAGCAGTTCTTC.

The CDR3 is CASSPTYDPGQLDYGYTF. Here the CDR3 DNA reads TGTGCCAGCTCACCGACCTACGATCCGGGACAGTTGGACTATGGCTACACCTTC. The rearrangement uses TRBV18 and TRBJ1-2; the match to TRBD1 covers 7 bases. Germline V gene data show CDR1 as KGHSH and CDR2 as LQKENI. The CDR3 contains 18 residues. Germline trimming cut 3 bases from V and 3 bases from J; bases unmatched to any gene: 16.

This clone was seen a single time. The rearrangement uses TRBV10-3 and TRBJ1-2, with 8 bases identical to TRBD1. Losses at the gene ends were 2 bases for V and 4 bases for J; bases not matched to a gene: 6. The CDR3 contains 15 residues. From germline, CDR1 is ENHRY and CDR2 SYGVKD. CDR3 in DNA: TGTGCCATCAGTGAGGCCGACAGGGGTATCTATGGCTACACCTTC. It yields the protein CAISEADRGIYGYTF.

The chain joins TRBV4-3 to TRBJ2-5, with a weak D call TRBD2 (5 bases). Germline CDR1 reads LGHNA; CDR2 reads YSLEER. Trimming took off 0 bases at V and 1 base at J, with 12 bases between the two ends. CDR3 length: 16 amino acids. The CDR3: CASSQDGPGTQETQYF. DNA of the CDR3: TGCGCCAGCAGCCAAGATGGGCCGGGAACCCAAGAGACCCAGTACTTC.

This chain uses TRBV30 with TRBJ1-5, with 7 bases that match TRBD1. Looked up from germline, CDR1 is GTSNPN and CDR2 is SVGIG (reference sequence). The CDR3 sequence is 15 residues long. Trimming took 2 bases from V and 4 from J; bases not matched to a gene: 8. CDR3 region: CAWSSPGQLNQPQHF. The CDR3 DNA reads TGTGCCTGGAGTAGCCCGGGACAGCTGAATCAGCCCCAGCATTTT. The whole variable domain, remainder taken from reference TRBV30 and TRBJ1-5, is SQTIHQWPATLVQPVGSPLSLECTVEGTSNPNLYWYRQAAGRGLQLLFYSVGIGQISSEVPQNLSASRPQDRQFILSSKKLLLSDSGFYLCAWSSPGQLNQPQHFGDGTRLSIL.

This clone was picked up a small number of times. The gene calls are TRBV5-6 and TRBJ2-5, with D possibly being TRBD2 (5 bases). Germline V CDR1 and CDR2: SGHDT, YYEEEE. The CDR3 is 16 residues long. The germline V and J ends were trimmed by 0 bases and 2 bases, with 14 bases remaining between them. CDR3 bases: TGTGCCAGCAGCTTGGGGAGGTGGGCAGCACAAGAGACCCAGTACTTC. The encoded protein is CASSLGRWAAQETQYF.

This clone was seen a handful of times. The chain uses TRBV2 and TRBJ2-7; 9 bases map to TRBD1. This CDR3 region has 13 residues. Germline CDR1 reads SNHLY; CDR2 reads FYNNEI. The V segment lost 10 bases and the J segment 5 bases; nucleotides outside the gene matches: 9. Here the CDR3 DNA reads TGTGCCACCTGGGACAGGGTCAAGGACGAGCAGTACTTC. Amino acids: CATWDRVKDEQYF.

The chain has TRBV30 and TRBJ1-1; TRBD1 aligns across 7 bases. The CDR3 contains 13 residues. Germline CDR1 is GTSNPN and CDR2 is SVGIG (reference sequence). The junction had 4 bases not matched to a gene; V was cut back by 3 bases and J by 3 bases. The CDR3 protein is CAWRSQGDTEAFF. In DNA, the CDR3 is TGTGCCTGGAGATCCCAGGGGGACACTGAAGCTTTCTTT.

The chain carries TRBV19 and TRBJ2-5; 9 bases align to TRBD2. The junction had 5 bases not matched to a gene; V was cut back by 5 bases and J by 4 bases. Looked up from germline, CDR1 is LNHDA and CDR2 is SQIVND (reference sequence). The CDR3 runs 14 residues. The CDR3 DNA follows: TGTGCCAGTAGTTTAGGGACTAGCCCAGAGACCCAGTACTTC. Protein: CASSLGTSPETQYF. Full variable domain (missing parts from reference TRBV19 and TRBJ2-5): DGGITQSPKYLFRKEGQNVTLSCEQNLNHDAMYWYRQDPGQGLRLIYYSQIVNDFQKGDIAEGYSVSREKKESFPLTVTSAQKNPTAFYLCASSLGTSPETQYFGPGTRLLVL.